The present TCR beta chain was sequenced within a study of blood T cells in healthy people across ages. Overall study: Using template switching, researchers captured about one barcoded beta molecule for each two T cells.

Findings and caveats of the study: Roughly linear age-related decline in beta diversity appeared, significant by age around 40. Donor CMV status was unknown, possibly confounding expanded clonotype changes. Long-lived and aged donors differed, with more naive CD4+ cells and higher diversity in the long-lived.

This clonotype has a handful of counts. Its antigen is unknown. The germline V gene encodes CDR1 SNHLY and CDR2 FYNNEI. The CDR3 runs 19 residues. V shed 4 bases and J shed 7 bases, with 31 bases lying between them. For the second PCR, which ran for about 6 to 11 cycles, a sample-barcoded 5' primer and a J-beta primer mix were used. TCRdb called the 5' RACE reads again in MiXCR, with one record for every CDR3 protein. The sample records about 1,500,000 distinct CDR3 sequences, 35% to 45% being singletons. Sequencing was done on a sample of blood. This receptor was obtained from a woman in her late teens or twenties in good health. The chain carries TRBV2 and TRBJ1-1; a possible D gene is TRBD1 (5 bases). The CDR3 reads CASSGTHSEGTVSFGEAFF. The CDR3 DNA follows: TGTGCCAGCAGTGGAACCCACTCAGAGGGGACGGTCTCTTTTGGTGAAGCTTTCTTT.